A single sample is the source of the 4 T cell receptor beta chains below, sequenced in a study of shared clonotypes between healthy human individuals. The repertoire was sequenced with immunoSEQ multiplex PCR; TCRdb's copy has only in-frame clones and lacks some. In the table there are approximately 980,000 clones, 60% to 85% of which are singletons. The sample consisted of memory CD4+ T cells sorted from blood. Indicated subset: CD45RA-negative fraction. The receptors were gathered from a man younger than 35 in good health.

J is TRBJ2-3 and V is TRBV30, with D maybe TRBD2 (6 bases). Germline values: CDR1 GTSNPN, CDR2 SVGIG (reference sequence). The V gene lost 2 bases and the J gene lost 11 bases, with 20 bases spanning the gap. The CDR3 runs to 14 residues. The CDR3 loop is CAWSRNPEGIVQYF. The CDR3 DNA reads TGTGCCTGGAGTAGGAACCCGGAGGGCATAGTGCAGTATTTT.

V and J are TRBV4-1 and TRBJ1-2, with 9 positions matching TRBD1. The germline gives CDR1 MGHRA, CDR2 YSYEKL. The V gene end was trimmed by 0 bases and the J gene end by 6 bases; junction bases not matched to a gene: 2. The CDR3 runs 14 residues. Written as DNA, the CDR3 is TGCGCCAGCAGCCAAGAAACAGGGGGCGATGGCTACACCTTC. It translates to CASSQETGGDGYTF.

Only a few counts were recorded for this clone. The chain joins TRBV5-1 to TRBJ1-2; possible D gene TRBD1, 5 bases. From germline, CDR1 is SGHRS and CDR2 YFSETQ. V dropped 1 base and J dropped 3 bases, with 10 bases sitting between them. This CDR3 has 14 residues. The CDR3 loop reads CASSLQTGDYGYTF. CDR3 nucleotides: TGCGCCAGCAGCTTGCAAACGGGGGACTATGGCTACACCTTC.

There are a few counts of this clone. Other DNA sequences from this sample encode an identical CDR3 as well. V gene TRBV27 combines with J gene TRBJ2-7, with 12 positions matching TRBD1. Germline V CDR1 and CDR2: MNHEY, SMNVEV (reference sequence). CDR3 length equals 15 residues. Unmatched junction bases numbered 6, after V lost 5 bases and J lost 4 bases. The DNA of the CDR3 is TGTGCCAGCAGTCTACGGGACAGGGGGCTGTACGAGCAGTACTTC. Translating gives CASSLRDRGLYEQYF.